This T cell receptor beta chain was sequenced during a study of cytomegalovirus exposure and HLA in healthy donors. Comment on this clone: Antigen specificity is unknown.

Using immunoSEQ multiplex PCR, the repertoire was profiled, and TCRdb retains in-frame clones only, with some absent. This sample has 200,000 to 300,000 clones, with 90% found just once. Broader study findings: Investigators reported around 150 TCR beta chains as tied to cytomegalovirus. Subsequent analysis revealed that first-cohort TCR clusters tended to co-occur in the 95 to 150 validation repertoires.

J lost 5 bases, V lost 3 bases, and 6 bases had no gene match. The CDR3 is 14 amino acids. CDR1 and CDR2 from the germline V gene are SGHNT and YYREEE (reference sequence). Sequencing used PBMCs. The rearrangement uses TRBV5-4 and TRBJ2-7, with 9 bases fitting TRBD2. This TCR derives from a woman aged 30 to 39 in good health and CMV-seronegative. CDR3 nucleotide sequence: TGTGCCAGCAGCTCGGATTTAGCGGGAGACGAGCAGTACTTC. It yields the protein CASSSDLAGDEQYF.